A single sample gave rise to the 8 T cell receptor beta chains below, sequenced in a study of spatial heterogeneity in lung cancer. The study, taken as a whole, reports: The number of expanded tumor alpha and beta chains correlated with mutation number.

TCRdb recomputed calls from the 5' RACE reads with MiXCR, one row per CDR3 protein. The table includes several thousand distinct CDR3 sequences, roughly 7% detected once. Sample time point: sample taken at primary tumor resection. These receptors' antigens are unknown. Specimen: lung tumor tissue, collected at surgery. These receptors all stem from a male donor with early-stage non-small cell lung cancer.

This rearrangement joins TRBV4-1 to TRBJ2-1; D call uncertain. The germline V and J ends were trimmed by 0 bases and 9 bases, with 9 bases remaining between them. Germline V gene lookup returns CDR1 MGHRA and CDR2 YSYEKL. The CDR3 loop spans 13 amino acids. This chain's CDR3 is CASSQDLESEQFF. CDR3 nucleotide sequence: TGCGCCAGCAGCCAAGATTTGGAGAGTGAGCAGTTCTTC.

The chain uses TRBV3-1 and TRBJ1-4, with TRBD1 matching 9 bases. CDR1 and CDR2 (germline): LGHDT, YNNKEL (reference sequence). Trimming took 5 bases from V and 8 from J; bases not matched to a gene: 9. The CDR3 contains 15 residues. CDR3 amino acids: CASSSGTGLVEKLFF. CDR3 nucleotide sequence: TGTGCCAGCAGCTCCGGGACAGGGCTTGTGGAAAAACTGTTTTTT.

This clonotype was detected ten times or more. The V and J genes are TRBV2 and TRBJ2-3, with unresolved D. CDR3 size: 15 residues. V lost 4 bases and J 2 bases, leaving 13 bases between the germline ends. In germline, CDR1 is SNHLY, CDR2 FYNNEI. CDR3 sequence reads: CASSVERRPTDTQYF. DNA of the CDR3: TGTGCCAGCAGTGTCGAAAGAAGGCCCACAGATACGCAGTATTTT. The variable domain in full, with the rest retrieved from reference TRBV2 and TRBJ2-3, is EPEVTQTPSHQVTQMGQEVILRCVPISNHLYFYWYRQILGQKVEFLVSFYNNEISEKSEIFDDQFSVERPDGSNFTLKIRSTKLEDSAMYFCASSVERRPTDTQYFGPGTRLTVL.

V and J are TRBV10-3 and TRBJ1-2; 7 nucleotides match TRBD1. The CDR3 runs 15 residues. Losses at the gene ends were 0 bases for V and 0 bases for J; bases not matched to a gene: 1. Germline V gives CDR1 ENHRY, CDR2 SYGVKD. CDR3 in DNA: TGTGCCATCAGTGAGTCGGGACAGACTAACTATGGCTACACCTTC. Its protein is CAISESGQTNYGYTF.

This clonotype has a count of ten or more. CDR3 DNA sequence: TGCGCCAGCAGCTTGGGACGGGTCACCGGGGAGCTGTTTTTT. Translating gives CASSLGRVTGELFF. V and J are TRBV5-1 and TRBJ2-2; D unresolved. V was cut by 0 bases and J by 4 bases, with 7 bases left in between. This CDR3 spans 14 amino acids. CDR1 and CDR2 from the germline V gene are SGHRS and YFSETQ.

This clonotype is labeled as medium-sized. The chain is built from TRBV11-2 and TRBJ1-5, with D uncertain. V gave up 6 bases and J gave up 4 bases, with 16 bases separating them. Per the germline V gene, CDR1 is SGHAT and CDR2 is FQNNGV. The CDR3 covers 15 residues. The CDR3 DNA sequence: TGTGCCAGCAGGGCTACCGGAGCTCCAAATCAGCCCCAGCATTTT. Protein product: CASRATGAPNQPQHF.

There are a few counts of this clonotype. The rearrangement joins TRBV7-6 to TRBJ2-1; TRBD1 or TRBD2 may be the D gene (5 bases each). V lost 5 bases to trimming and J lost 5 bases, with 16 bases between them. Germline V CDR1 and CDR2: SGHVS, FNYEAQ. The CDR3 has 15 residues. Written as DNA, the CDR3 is TGTGCCAGCAGCCCGACGTGGGGGTCCCACAATGAGCAGTTCTTC. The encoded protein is CASSPTWGSHNEQFF. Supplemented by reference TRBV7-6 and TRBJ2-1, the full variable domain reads GAGVSQSPRYKVTKRGQDVALRCDPISGHVSLYWYRQALGQGPEFLTYFNYEAQQDKSGLPNDRFSAERPEGSISTLTIQRTEQRDSAMYRCASSPTWGSHNEQFFGPGTRLTVL.

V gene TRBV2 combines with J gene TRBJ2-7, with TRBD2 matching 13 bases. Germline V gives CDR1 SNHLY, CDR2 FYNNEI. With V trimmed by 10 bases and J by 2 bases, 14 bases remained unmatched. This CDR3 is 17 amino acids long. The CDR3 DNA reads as TGTGCCACCTCTGGGGGACTAGCGGGAAGGAGACCCTACGAGCAGTACTTC. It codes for CATSGGLAGRRPYEQYF.